This is a list of T cell receptor beta chains from one sample in a study of shared clonotypes between healthy human individuals. Libraries were prepared by immunoSEQ multiplex PCR; TCRdb keeps only in-frame clonotypes and omits some of them. This table has under 650,000 clones, less than 96% appearing once. Sequencing was done on a sample of naive CD4+ T cells sorted from blood. The receptors were gathered from a young woman in good health. Both conserved end residues are part of each CDR3. D genes are given only for firm matches. Part of the rows lack a size; the others show once, few, many or a class for expanded clones.

V gene	D gene	clone size	J gene	CDR3 DNA	CDR3 protein
TRBV15	TRBD2	.	TRBJ2-7	TGTGCCACCAGCAGAGCCTCGGGAGGGTCCTACGAGCAGTACTTC	CATSRASGGSYEQYF
TRBV5-1	TRBD1	.	TRBJ1-2	TGCGCCAGCAGCGCCCGGGACAGGGATGGCTACACCTTC	CASSARDRDGYTF
TRBV5-6	.	.	TRBJ2-2	TGTGCCAGCAGCTTCGGCAGAACAGAGGGGGAGCTGTTTTTT	CASSFGRTEGELFF
TRBV27	.	.	TRBJ2-7	TGTGCCAGCAGTTTATATCAGGGATCCTACGAGCAGTACTTC	CASSLYQGSYEQYF
TRBV29-1	TRBD1	.	TRBJ1-3	TGCAGCGTGGGGGGACAGAGCTCTGGAAACACCATATATTTT	CSVGGQSSGNTIYF
TRBV2	.	.	TRBJ2-5	TGTGCCAGCAGGTCAATCCGAGAGACTCAGTACTTC	CASRSIRETQYF
TRBV28	.	.	TRBJ1-3	TGTGCCAGCAGTGAGAGCTCTGGAAACACCATATATTTT	CASSESSGNTIYF
TRBV21-1	.	.	TRBJ2-5	TGTGCCAGCCGGGGGACAGTAGAGACCCAGTACTTC	CASRGTVETQYF
TRBV19	.	.	TRBJ2-4	TGTGCCAGTAGTATAGAGGCCCAGGGCGGTGTCAAAAACATTCAGTACTTC	CASSIEAQGGVKNIQYF
TRBV9	.	once	TRBJ2-7	TGTGCCAGCAGCGAGGGGGAGGGACAGCAGTACTTC	CASSEGEGQQYF
TRBV28	.	.	TRBJ2-7	TGTGCCAGCAGTCCATACGGGGCAGGTAACTACGAGCAGTACTTC	CASSPYGAGNYEQYF
TRBV19	TRBD2	.	TRBJ2-3	TGTGCCAGTACCGGACTAGCGGACCGCACAGATACGCAGTATTTT	CASTGLADRTDTQYF
TRBV7-9	TRBD1	.	TRBJ2-1	TGTGCCAGCAGCCGCGGGACAGGAAGCTCCTACAATGAGCAGTTCTTC	CASSRGTGSSYNEQFF